Sequencing of this T cell receptor (beta chain) was carried out in a study of T-cell reconstitution after alpha-beta-depleted transplantation in children. Study-level findings and limits: From newly produced T cells came most of the T-cell counts and diversity one year after transplant. The study traced high day-60 TCRbeta diversity in some patients to surviving recipient T cells and thymic progenitors. In patients about two months after transplant, alpha-beta T cells reportedly arose from several hundred expanded graft clones.

Ten or more counts support this clonotype. Its antigen remains unidentified. It was with unique molecular identifiers that the TCRbeta library was prepared. In TCRdb, the PCR reads were re-called with MiXCR into one record per CDR3 protein. The sample consists of fewer than 450,000 distinct CDR3 sequences, roughly 17% of them appearing once. Looked up from germline, CDR1 is MDHEN and CDR2 is SYDVKM. V gave up 6 bases and J gave up 9 bases, with 18 bases separating them. The CDR3 extends over 14 amino acids. The material was PBMCs, mostly from graft donor cells, obtained 360 days after TCRalphabeta/CD19-depleted stem cell transplant. The V and J genes are TRBV28 and TRBJ2-1; D perhaps matches TRBD1 (6 bases). The source is a male patient between 2 and 9 years old who had a stem cell transplant for acute lymphoblastic leukemia, so the T cells may come from the graft donor. For the CDR3, the DNA is TGTGCCAGCAGCTTGACAGGTCCTACGGGTGAGCAGTTCTTC. Residues: CASSLTGPTGEQFF.